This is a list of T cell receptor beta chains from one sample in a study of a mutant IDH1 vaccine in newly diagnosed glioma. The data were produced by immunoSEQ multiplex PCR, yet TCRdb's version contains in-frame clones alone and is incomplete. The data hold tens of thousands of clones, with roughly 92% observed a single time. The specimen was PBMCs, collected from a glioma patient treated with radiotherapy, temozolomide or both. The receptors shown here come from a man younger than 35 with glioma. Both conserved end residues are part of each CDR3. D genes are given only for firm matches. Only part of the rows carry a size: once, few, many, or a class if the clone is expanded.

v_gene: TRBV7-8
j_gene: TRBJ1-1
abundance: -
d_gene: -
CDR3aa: CASTLQAGQSTEAFF
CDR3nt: TGTGCCAGCACCCTACAAGCGGGCCAGAGCACTGAAGCTTTCTTT

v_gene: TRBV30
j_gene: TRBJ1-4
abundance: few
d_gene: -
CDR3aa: CAWSVGEKLFF
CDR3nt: TGTGCCTGGAGTGTAGGGGAAAAACTGTTTTTT

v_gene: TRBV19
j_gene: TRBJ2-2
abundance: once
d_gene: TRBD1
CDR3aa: CASRRGGTGINSNTGELFF
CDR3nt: TGTGCCAGTAGGCGCGGTGGGACAGGGATTAATTCAAACACCGGGGAGCTGTTTTTT

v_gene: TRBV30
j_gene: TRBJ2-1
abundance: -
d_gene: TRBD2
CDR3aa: CAWGRAGGYNEQFF
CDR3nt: TGTGCCTGGGGGAGGGCGGGAGGCTACAATGAGCAGTTCTTC

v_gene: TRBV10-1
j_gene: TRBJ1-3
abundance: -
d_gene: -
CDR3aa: CASSDFTVLRRSSGNTIYF
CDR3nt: TGCGCCAGCAGTGATTTCACGGTTCTCAGGCGGTCCTCTGGAAACACCATATATTTT

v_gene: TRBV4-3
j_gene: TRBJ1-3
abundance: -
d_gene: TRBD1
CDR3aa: CASSPGQGIGNTIYF
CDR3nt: TGCGCCAGCAGCCCGGGACAGGGGATAGGAAACACCATATATTTT

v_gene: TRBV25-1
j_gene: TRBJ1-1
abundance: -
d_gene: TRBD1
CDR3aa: CASSAQQGLNTEAFF
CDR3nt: TGTGCCAGCAGTGCGCAACAGGGGCTGAACACTGAAGCTTTCTTT

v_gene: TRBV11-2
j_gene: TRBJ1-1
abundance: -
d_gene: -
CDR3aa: CASNPRGAGYGTEAFF
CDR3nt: TGTGCCAGCAACCCTCGGGGGGCGGGGTACGGGACTGAAGCTTTCTTT

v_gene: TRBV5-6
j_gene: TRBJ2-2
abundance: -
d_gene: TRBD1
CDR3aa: CASSPTGGTGELFF
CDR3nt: TGTGCCAGCAGCCCGACAGGGGGCACCGGGGAGCTGTTTTTT

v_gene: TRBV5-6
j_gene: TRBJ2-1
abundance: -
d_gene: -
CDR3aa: CASSRTGSMYGNEQFF
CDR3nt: TGTGCCAGCAGCCGTACAGGGAGCATGTACGGGAATGAGCAGTTCTTC

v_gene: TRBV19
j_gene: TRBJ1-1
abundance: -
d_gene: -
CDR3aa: CASSISGTVNTEAFF
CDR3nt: TGTGCCAGTAGTATTTCTGGGACGGTGAACACTGAAGCTTTCTTT

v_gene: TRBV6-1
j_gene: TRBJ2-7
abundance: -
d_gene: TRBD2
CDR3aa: CASSEAGTSSHEQYF
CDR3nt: TGTGCCAGCAGTGAGGCCGGGACTAGCTCCCACGAGCAGTACTTC

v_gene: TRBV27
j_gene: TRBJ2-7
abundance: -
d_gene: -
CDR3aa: CASSPTPPGDEQYF
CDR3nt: TGTGCCAGCAGTCCTACACCCCCGGGAGACGAGCAGTACTTC

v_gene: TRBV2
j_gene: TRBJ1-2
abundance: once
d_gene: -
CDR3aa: CASTNGASYGYTF
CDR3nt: TGTGCCAGCACCAACGGGGCTAGCTATGGCTACACCTTC

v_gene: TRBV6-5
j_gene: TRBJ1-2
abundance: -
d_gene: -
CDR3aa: CASSLHEDSRGYTF
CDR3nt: TGTGCCAGCAGTCTCCACGAGGACAGCCGAGGCTACACCTTC

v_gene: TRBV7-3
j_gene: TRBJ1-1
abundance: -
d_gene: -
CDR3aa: CASSLNPRTEAFF
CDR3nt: TGTGCCAGCAGCTTAAACCCCCGCACTGAAGCTTTCTTT